The rows below give T cell receptor beta chains drawn from one sample of a study of cytomegalovirus exposure and HLA in healthy donors. Measured with immunoSEQ multiplex PCR; TCRdb has only the in-frame clones, and not every one. The sample shows roughly 150,000 clones, 78% of them seen only once. Sequencing was done on a sample of PBMCs. Source of these receptors: a male donor in good health and CMV-seronegative. CDR3s include the opening cysteine and the closing phenylalanine or tryptophan. The D gene is left open where the match is weak. Clone size is not always given. Where it is, it says once, few, many or a class for expanded clones.

j_gene | d_gene | v_gene | abundance | CDR3aa | CDR3nt
TRBJ2-3 | . | TRBV5-1 | . | CASSPRVDPTDTQYF | TGCGCCAGCAGCCCCAGGGTAGACCCCACAGATACGCAGTATTTT
TRBJ1-1 | TRBD1 | TRBV7-2 | . | CASSRTGGDTEAFF | TGTGCCAGCAGCAGAACAGGGGGGGACACTGAAGCTTTCTTT
TRBJ2-6 | . | TRBV28 | . | CASSLAHSGANVLTF | TGTGCCAGCAGTTTGGCTCACTCTGGGGCCAACGTCCTGACTTTC
TRBJ1-5 | . | TRBV28 | . | CASSLSPGRSGYSNQPQHF | TGTGCCAGCAGTTTATCACCCGGACGCAGCGGGTATAGCAATCAGCCCCAGCATTTT
TRBJ1-1 | . | TRBV7-2 | . | CASSLEVGRGTEAFF | TGTGCCAGCAGCTTAGAAGTCGGCAGGGGCACTGAAGCTTTCTTT
TRBJ1-5 | TRBD1 | TRBV30 | . | CAWSYDRGQGYSNQPQHF | TGTGCCTGGAGTTATGACAGGGGGCAGGGGTATAGCAATCAGCCCCAGCATTTT
TRBJ1-6 | . | TRBV18 | . | CASSPNPRYTPLHF | TGTGCCAGCTCACCAAACCCCAGGTACACACCCCTCCACTTT
TRBJ2-2 | TRBD2 | TRBV12-5 | . | CASGQTSEGTGELFF | TGTGCTAGTGGTCAGACTAGCGAAGGTACCGGGGAGCTGTTTTTT
TRBJ1-2 | . | TRBV5-1 | . | CASSSNDRYGYTF | TGCGCCAGCAGCTCAAACGACAGATATGGCTACACCTTC
TRBJ2-3 | . | TRBV2 | . | CASSEALGGSTDTQYF | TGTGCCAGCAGTGAAGCGCTGGGGGGTAGCACAGATACGCAGTATTTT
TRBJ2-6 | TRBD1 | TRBV19 | . | CASSPGQAGANVLTF | TGTGCCAGTAGTCCTGGACAGGCTGGGGCCAACGTCCTGACTTTC
TRBJ1-6 | TRBD1 | TRBV4-3 | . | CASSQDGGPGGSPLHF | TGCGCCAGCAGCCAAGATGGGGGGCCAGGGGGTTCACCCCTCCACTTT
TRBJ2-7 | TRBD2 | TRBV10-3 | . | CATQREGPGEQYF | TGTGCCACTCAGCGGGAGGGCCCTGGCGAGCAGTACTTC
TRBJ2-3 | TRBD1 | TRBV5-1 | . | CASSLGTGGADTQYF | TGCGCCAGCAGCCTCGGGACAGGGGGTGCAGATACGCAGTATTTT
TRBJ2-1 | TRBD2 | TRBV5-4 | few | CASSSGGLAGGEQFF | TGTGCCAGCAGCTCTGGGGGGCTAGCGGGGGGGGAGCAGTTCTTC
TRBJ2-3 | . | TRBV5-1 | few | CASSLDKTDTQYF | TGCGCCAGCAGCCTGGACAAAACAGATACGCAGTATTTT
TRBJ1-2 | TRBD1 | TRBV5-4 | . | CASSSGGTGNYGYTF | TGTGCCAGCAGCAGCGGTGGGACAGGGAATTATGGCTACACCTTC
TRBJ2-7 | TRBD2 | TRBV5-1 | . | CASSQAGVYEQYF | TGCGCCAGCAGCCAAGCGGGAGTCTACGAGCAGTACTTC
TRBJ2-7 | . | TRBV28 | . | CASSSPGTGAHYEQYF | TGTGCCAGCAGTTCCCCGGGTACAGGAGCCCATTACGAGCAGTACTTC
TRBJ2-3 | TRBD2 | TRBV6-6 | . | CASSTGTRGTDTQYF | TGTGCCAGCAGCACCGGGACTAGGGGTACAGATACGCAGTATTTT
TRBJ2-1 | TRBD2 | TRBV5-4 | . | CASSDGLAGVPSYNEQFF | TGTGCCAGCAGCGACGGACTAGCGGGGGTGCCCTCCTACAATGAGCAGTTCTTC
TRBJ2-7 | . | TRBV7-6 | . | CASSLSAGLPYEQYF | TGTGCCAGCAGCTTATCGGCAGGGCTCCCCTACGAGCAGTACTTC
TRBJ2-7 | TRBD1 | TRBV5-1 | few | CASSSGIPTGVSYEQYF | TGCGCCAGCAGCTCTGGCATCCCGACAGGGGTCTCCTACGAGCAGTACTTC
TRBJ2-1 | . | TRBV4-2 | . | CASSEEVRESYNEQFF | TGTGCCAGCAGCGAAGAGGTACGGGAGTCCTACAATGAGCAGTTCTTC
TRBJ2-7 | TRBD2 | TRBV5-1 | few | CASSSTGLLKYEQYF | TGCGCCAGCAGCTCAACGGGACTACTAAAATACGAGCAGTACTTC
TRBJ1-2 | . | TRBV9 | . | CASSALGNYGYTF | TGTGCCAGCAGCGCACTCGGGAACTATGGCTACACCTTC
TRBJ2-3 | TRBD2 | TRBV11-2 | few | CASSFTSGEFTDTQYF | TGTGCCAGCAGCTTTACTAGCGGAGAATTCACAGATACGCAGTATTTT
TRBJ2-2 | . | TRBV14 | . | CASTRSGNTGELFF | TGTGCCAGCACCCGCTCAGGAAACACCGGGGAGCTGTTTTTT
TRBJ2-4 | TRBD1 | TRBV27 | . | CASSLAGTGPLNIQYF | TGTGCCAGCAGTTTGGCCGGGACAGGGCCTTTGAACATTCAGTACTTC
TRBJ1-6 | TRBD1 | TRBV30 | . | CASWTGDNSPLHF | TGTGCCTCCTGGACAGGAGATAATTCACCCCTCCACTTT
TRBJ1-2 | . | TRBV2 | . | CASPGTYGYTF | TGTGCCAGCCCAGGGACTTATGGCTACACCTTC
TRBJ2-1 | TRBD2 | TRBV7-2 | . | CASSLRGAGYNEQFF | TGTGCCAGCAGCCTGCGGGGGGCCGGCTACAATGAGCAGTTCTTC
TRBJ1-3 | TRBD1 | TRBV14 | . | CASNRGTSSGNTIYF | TGTGCCAGCAACAGGGGAACCTCCTCTGGAAACACCATATATTTT
TRBJ2-3 | TRBD1 | TRBV29-1 | . | CSVEGQGRDTQYF | TGCAGCGTTGAGGGACAGGGTAGAGATACGCAGTATTTT
TRBJ2-1 | TRBD2 | TRBV9 | . | CASSVRTSGSSYEQFF | TGTGCCAGCAGCGTTCGGACTAGCGGGAGTAGCTATGAGCAGTTCTTC
TRBJ1-2 | . | TRBV4-2 | few | CASSREPGLNNYGYTF | TGTGCCAGCAGCCGAGAACCGGGATTAAACAACTATGGCTACACCTTC
TRBJ2-7 | . | TRBV14 | . | CASSQDSRLGFNEQYF | TGTGCCAGCAGCCAAGACTCCCGACTAGGGTTCAACGAGCAGTACTTC
TRBJ1-4 | . | TRBV29-1 | once | CSVVSQRNEKLFF | TGCAGCGTTGTATCCCAGCGGAATGAAAAACTGTTTTTT
TRBJ1-1 | TRBD1 | TRBV5-4 | few | CASSFGTGTMNTEAFF | TGTGCCAGCAGCTTCGGGACAGGGACAATGAACACTGAAGCTTTCTTT
TRBJ1-5 | . | TRBV28 | . | CASSLRQDNQPQHF | TGTGCCAGCAGTTTGAGACAGGACAATCAGCCCCAGCATTTT
TRBJ1-1 | . | TRBV5-1 | . | CASSLDGRTNTEAFF | TGCGCCAGCAGCCTGGATGGACGGACTAACACTGAAGCTTTCTTT
TRBJ2-5 | . | TRBV28 | few | CASSFPLRKETQYF | TGTGCCAGCAGTTTCCCCTTGCGGAAAGAGACCCAGTACTTC
TRBJ1-1 | . | TRBV27 | few | CASSRVRDTEAFF | TGTGCCAGCAGTCGCGTGAGGGACACTGAAGCTTTCTTT
TRBJ2-7 | TRBD1 | TRBV6-5 | . | CASSLTGASYEQYF | TGTGCCAGCAGTTTGACAGGGGCGTCCTACGAGCAGTACTTC
TRBJ1-2 | TRBD1 | TRBV27 | . | CASRGQGPGYTF | TGTGCCAGCAGGGGACAGGGACCTGGCTACACCTTC
TRBJ2-1 | TRBD2 | TRBV4-3 | . | CASSQDVAGGLRYEQFF | TGCGCCAGCAGCCAAGATGTAGCGGGGGGGCTAAGGTATGAGCAGTTCTTC
TRBJ2-1 | . | TRBV9 | . | CASSVGGGPGNEQFF | TGTGCCAGCAGCGTAGGGGGTGGGCCGGGGAATGAGCAGTTCTTC